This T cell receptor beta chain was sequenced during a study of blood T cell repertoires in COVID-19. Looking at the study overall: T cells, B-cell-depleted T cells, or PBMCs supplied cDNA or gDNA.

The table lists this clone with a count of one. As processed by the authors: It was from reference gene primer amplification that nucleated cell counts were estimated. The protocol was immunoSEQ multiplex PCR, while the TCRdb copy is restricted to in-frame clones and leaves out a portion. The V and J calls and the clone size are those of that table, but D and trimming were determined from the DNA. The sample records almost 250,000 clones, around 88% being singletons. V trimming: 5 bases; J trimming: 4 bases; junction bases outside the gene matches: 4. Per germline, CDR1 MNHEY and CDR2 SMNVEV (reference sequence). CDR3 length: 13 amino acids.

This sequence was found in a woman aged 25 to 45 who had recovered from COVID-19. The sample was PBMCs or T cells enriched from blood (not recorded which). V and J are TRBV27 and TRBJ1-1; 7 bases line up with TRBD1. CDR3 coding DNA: TGTGCCAGCAGTCAGAGACAGGGCACTGAAGCTTTCTTT. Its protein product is CASSQRQGTEAFF.